The present T cell receptor beta chain was sequenced within a study of T cell responses to AZD1222 COVID-19 vaccine. Of note for this clone: The antigen is not known.

Trimming left V 6 bases short and J 3 bases short, with 12 bases between. CDR1 SGHVS and CDR2 FQNEAQ come from the germline V gene. The CDR3 loop spans 13 amino acids. Study-wide points: Rises in breadth and depth of Spike-specific TCRs came after two AZD1222 doses. Donors were mostly white British, more females; clonal diversity possibly underestimated. None of the repertoires were sampled until the peak T cell response had passed. The number of AZD1222 recipients seropositive at baseline was only five to seven.

The data were produced by immunoSEQ multiplex PCR, yet TCRdb's version contains in-frame clones alone and is incomplete. The data contain 50,000 to 70,000 clones, 65% to 90% of them singletons. This rearrangement joins TRBV7-8 to TRBJ2-7, with D tentatively TRBD2 (5 bases). This TCR was sampled from an adult who received the AZD1222 COVID-19 vaccine. The sequencing here drew on peripheral blood, taken 28 days after the second AZD1222 dose. For the CDR3, the DNA is TGTGCCAGCAGGCCTCCGGGGAGCTACGAGCAGTACTTC. This codes for CASRPPGSYEQYF.